This is a list of T cell receptor beta chains from one sample in a study of cytomegalovirus exposure and HLA in healthy donors. Data came from immunoSEQ multiplex PCR; TCRdb stores just in-frame clones and leaves some out. The table has a few hundred thousand clones, around 80% seen once. The sequenced sample was PBMCs. The receptors come from a girl aged 2-9 years in good health and CMV-seronegative. CDR3s include the opening cysteine and the closing phenylalanine or tryptophan. Each record gives: clone size, D gene, V gene, J gene, CDR3 DNA, CDR3 protein. A D gene is named only where the DNA matches it firmly. Expanded clones are given a class, and other clones once, few, many or no size at all.

abundance: few
d_gene: .
v_gene: TRBV5-1
j_gene: TRBJ2-5
CDR3nt: TGCGCCAGCAGCCTCCCCGGGGAGACCCAGTACTTC
CDR3aa: CASSLPGETQYF

abundance: once
d_gene: .
v_gene: TRBV6-5
j_gene: TRBJ2-6
CDR3nt: TGTGCCAGCAGTTACCGGTTCTCTGGGGCCAACGTCCTGACTTTC
CDR3aa: CASSYRFSGANVLTF

abundance: .
d_gene: .
v_gene: TRBV6-6
j_gene: TRBJ2-5
CDR3nt: TGTGCCAGCAGTTACTCGGGACTCGGAAAAGAGACCCAGTACTTC
CDR3aa: CASSYSGLGKETQYF

abundance: .
d_gene: TRBD2
v_gene: TRBV29-1
j_gene: TRBJ2-3
CDR3nt: TGCAGCGTTGGGGGGGGTCGGGTCCGCACAGATACGCAGTATTTT
CDR3aa: CSVGGGRVRTDTQYF

abundance: once
d_gene: .
v_gene: TRBV18
j_gene: TRBJ1-5
CDR3nt: TGTGCCAGCTCACCCGTCGGGGGCAATCAGCCCCAGCATTTT
CDR3aa: CASSPVGGNQPQHF

abundance: .
d_gene: .
v_gene: TRBV7-3
j_gene: TRBJ2-1
CDR3nt: TGTGCCAGCAGCCCCGGGACATCCCTAGCCAATGAGCAGTTCTTC
CDR3aa: CASSPGTSLANEQFF

abundance: .
d_gene: .
v_gene: TRBV4-2
j_gene: TRBJ2-5
CDR3nt: TGTGCCAGCAGCCAAGAACGGGGGAAGACCCAGTACTTC
CDR3aa: CASSQERGKTQYF

abundance: few
d_gene: TRBD2
v_gene: TRBV29-1
j_gene: TRBJ2-7
CDR3nt: TGCAGCGGGACTAGCGGCACCTACGAGCAGTACTTC
CDR3aa: CSGTSGTYEQYF

abundance: .
d_gene: .
v_gene: TRBV2
j_gene: TRBJ1-2
CDR3nt: TGTGCCAGCAGTGATTGGACAGTCATAGATGGCTACACCTTC
CDR3aa: CASSDWTVIDGYTF

abundance: .
d_gene: TRBD1
v_gene: TRBV19
j_gene: TRBJ2-7
CDR3nt: TGTGCCAGTAGTACCCGGACAGGGGGCAAGGAGCAGTACTTC
CDR3aa: CASSTRTGGKEQYF

abundance: .
d_gene: .
v_gene: TRBV11-2
j_gene: TRBJ2-6
CDR3nt: TGTGCCAGCACCCCCACGGGGTTGACTGGGGCCAACGTCCTGACTTTC
CDR3aa: CASTPTGLTGANVLTF

abundance: .
d_gene: .
v_gene: TRBV2
j_gene: TRBJ2-1
CDR3nt: TGTGCCAGCAGAATTGTCGGGACAAGCTCCTACAATGAGCAGTTCTTC
CDR3aa: CASRIVGTSSYNEQFF

abundance: .
d_gene: TRBD1
v_gene: TRBV6-1
j_gene: TRBJ2-7
CDR3nt: TGTGCCAGCAGTGAACTGGACAGGGCGTACGAGCAGTACTTC
CDR3aa: CASSELDRAYEQYF

abundance: .
d_gene: TRBD1
v_gene: TRBV19
j_gene: TRBJ2-1
CDR3nt: TGTGCCAGTAGTACCTGGACAGGGTGGGGGAACAATGAGCAGTTCTTC
CDR3aa: CASSTWTGWGNNEQFF

abundance: .
d_gene: .
v_gene: TRBV2
j_gene: TRBJ1-1
CDR3nt: TGTGCCAGCAGTGTATTCGGGGTCATGAACACTGAAGCTTTCTTT
CDR3aa: CASSVFGVMNTEAFF

abundance: .
d_gene: .
v_gene: TRBV27
j_gene: TRBJ1-4
CDR3nt: TGTGCCAGCCCCTTAGTGCCCGAAAAACTGTTTTTT
CDR3aa: CASPLVPEKLFF

abundance: .
d_gene: .
v_gene: TRBV4-1
j_gene: TRBJ1-6
CDR3nt: TGCGCCAGCAGCCAAGAAATGGGGTCAGGGGCCTTCAATAGTTCACCCCTCCACTTT
CDR3aa: CASSQEMGSGAFNSSPLHF

abundance: .
d_gene: .
v_gene: TRBV5-1
j_gene: TRBJ2-1
CDR3nt: TGCGCCAGCAGCTTTAGAACAGTTCGATACTCCTACAATGAGCAGTTCTTC
CDR3aa: CASSFRTVRYSYNEQFF

abundance: .
d_gene: TRBD2
v_gene: TRBV5-1
j_gene: TRBJ2-1
CDR3nt: TGCGCCAGCAGCCTCGGGTGGGGATTAGCGGGAGGGACCTACAATGAGCAGTTCTTC
CDR3aa: CASSLGWGLAGGTYNEQFF

abundance: few
d_gene: TRBD2
v_gene: TRBV27
j_gene: TRBJ2-7
CDR3nt: TGTGCCAGCAGCCAACCCGGACTAGCGGGAGCCCACGAGCAGTACTTC
CDR3aa: CASSQPGLAGAHEQYF